One sample yielded the 23 T cell receptor beta chains listed below, sequenced in a study of human T cells and chemical hapten exposure. TCRdb itself ran the RACE reads through MiXCR, one entry per CDR3 protein. The table records tens of thousands of distinct CDR3 sequences, 10% to 13% of them present only once. Time point denoted: patch test 2, 6 weeks after DPC sensitization. The treatment was: therapeutic diphenylcyclopropenone sensitization with weekly scalp DPC. Sample: whole blood, taken in connection with sensitization to the hapten diphenylcyclopropenone (DPC). The receptors stem from a woman aged 50 to 65 with alopecia areata. Some clones in this sample may be carry-over from other donors' samples.

In its sample, this clonotype was seen a few times. V and J are TRBV11-1 and TRBJ1-2, with D possibly matching TRBD1 (6 bases). V dropped 3 bases and J dropped 9 bases, with 14 bases sitting between them. Germline V lookup: CDR1 SGHAT, CDR2 FQDESV (reference sequence). There are 13 residues in the CDR3. The CDR3 sequence is CASSFARGGSYTF. The DNA for the CDR3 is TGTGCCAGCAGCTTCGCCAGGGGCGGCAGCTACACCTTC.

The chain joins TRBV11-2 to TRBJ2-5; tentative D call: TRBD2 (5 bases). The V gene lost 0 bases and the J gene lost 5 bases, with 16 bases spanning the gap. CDR1 and CDR2 from the germline V gene are SGHAT and FQNNGV. This CDR3 has 16 amino acids. Here the CDR3 reads CASSLDGDGEGETQYF. Written as DNA, the CDR3 is TGTGCCAGCAGCTTAGATGGAGACGGGGAAGGGGAGACCCAGTACTTC.

The table lists this clonotype with a few counts. This sequence joins TRBV28 and TRBJ1-1; unclear D gene. The germline V gene has CDR1 MDHEN and CDR2 SYDVKM. V was clipped by 2 bases and J by 0 bases, with 13 bases between them. This CDR3 spans 16 amino acids. The CDR3 here is CASSLAGGQVNTEAFF. The DNA of the CDR3 is TGTGCCAGCAGTTTAGCCGGAGGGCAGGTGAACACTGAAGCTTTCTTT.

This clonotype showed up many times. The V call is TRBV27, the J call TRBJ2-7; 14 bases align to TRBD2. CDR1 and CDR2 from the germline V gene are MNHEY and SMNVEV (reference sequence). The length of the CDR3 is 16 residues. J was trimmed by 7 bases and V by 4 bases; bases with no gene match: 9. The CDR3 DNA sequence: TGTGCCAGCAGTTCGACTAGCGGGAGGGCCTTGGGGGAGCAGTACTTC. Its protein is CASSSTSGRALGEQYF.

This chain connects TRBV3-1 to TRBJ1-1; D gene unclear. The V and J ends lost 4 bases and 4 bases respectively, with 13 bases between them. The CDR3 is 14 amino acids. Germline CDR1 and CDR2: LGHDT and YNNKEL (reference sequence). CDR3 loop: CASSLQRGGTEAFF. The CDR3 DNA sequence: TGTGCCAGCAGCCTACAGCGGGGAGGCACTGAAGCTTTCTTT.

This clonotype was detected ten times or more. The V and J genes are TRBV29-1 and TRBJ1-2, with TRBD1 as a possible D gene (6 bases). The V gene's germline CDR1 is SQVTM and CDR2 ANQGSEA. The CDR3 is 11 residues long. Between the trimmed V and J ends, which lost 4 bases and 3 bases, there was a span of 6 bases. The CDR3 spells CSVGTDYGYTF. The DNA of the CDR3 is TGCAGCGTTGGGACAGACTATGGCTACACCTTC. Complete variable domain (other parts from reference TRBV29-1 and TRBJ1-2): SAVISQKPSRDICQRGTSLTIQCQVDSQVTMMFWYRQQPGQSLTLIATANQGSEATYESGFVIDKFPISRPNLTFSTLTVSNMSPEDSSIYLCSVGTDYGYTFGSGTRLTVV.

This clonotype appeared many times. J is TRBJ2-3 and V is TRBV18, with TRBD1 matching over 8 bases. V was clipped by 4 bases and J by 6 bases; unmatched bases: 6. Germline CDR1 is KGHSH and CDR2 is LQKENI. This CDR3 region has 14 residues. The CDR3 bases are TGTGCCAGCTCACTTCGACAGGGGCAGGATACGCAGTATTTT. This sequence encodes CASSLRQGQDTQYF.

V usage is TRBV7-9 and J usage is TRBJ2-1, with D perhaps being TRBD1 or TRBD2 (6 bases each). Germline V gives CDR1 SEHNR, CDR2 FQNEAQ (reference sequence). This CDR3 contains 13 residues. V lost 6 bases to trimming and J lost 7 bases, with 13 bases between them. CDR3 loop: CASREGTLNEQFF. CDR3 sequence (DNA): TGTGCCAGCAGGGAGGGGACACTTAATGAGCAGTTCTTC.

This clonotype was detected many times. This chain connects TRBV29-1 to TRBJ2-5; 10 nucleotides align to TRBD2. The J segment lost 12 bases and the V segment lost 5 bases, leaving 3 bases of the junction unmatched. There are 10 residues in the CDR3. CDR1 and CDR2 from the germline V gene are SQVTM and ANQGSEA. The DNA of the CDR3 is TGCAGCGTTCTAGCGGGAGCTGAGTACTTC. It yields the protein CSVLAGAEYF. The full variable domain, with the rest looked up from reference TRBV29-1 and TRBJ2-5, is SAVISQKPSRDICQRGTSLTIQCQVDSQVTMMFWYRQQPGQSLTLIATANQGSEATYESGFVIDKFPISRPNLTFSTLTVSNMSPEDSSIYLCSVLAGAEYFGPGTRLLVL.

This clonotype was counted between two and nine times. J is TRBJ2-7 and V is TRBV28; possibly TRBD1 for D (5 bases). This CDR3 contains 14 residues. Trimming pared 6 bases from V and 2 bases from J, leaving 14 bases between. Germline V gene lookup returns CDR1 MDHEN and CDR2 SYDVKM. Here the CDR3 reads CASSLAPDTYEQYF. The CDR3 DNA reads as TGTGCCAGCAGCCTCGCCCCGGACACCTACGAGCAGTACTTC. Full variable domain (missing parts from reference TRBV28 and TRBJ2-7): DVKVTQSSRYLVKRTGEKVFLECVQDMDHENMFWYRQDPGLGLRLIYFSYDVKMKEKGDIPEGYSVSREKKERFSLILESASTNQTSMYLCASSLAPDTYEQYFGPGTRLTVT.

V and J are TRBV5-1 and TRBJ2-1; 8 bases agree with TRBD1. Germline-derived CDR1 and CDR2 are SGHRS and YFSETQ. The CDR3 length is 16 residues. V gave up 6 bases and J gave up 7 bases; unmatched junction bases: 15. The CDR3 loop reads CASTPDGTGSRNEQFF. CDR3 nucleotide sequence: TGCGCCAGCACCCCCGACGGGACAGGCAGCAGGAATGAGCAGTTCTTC.

This clonotype was seen repeatedly, ten times or more. V gene TRBV12-3 or TRBV12-4 combines with J gene TRBJ1-2, with D possibly being TRBD1 (5 bases). With 2 bases removed from V and 6 bases from J, the gap between germline ends came to 13 bases. The CDR3 runs to 14 residues. CDR3 DNA sequence: TGTGCCAGCAGTTTAATGGCAGGGATCGATGGCTACACCTTC. Amino acid sequence: CASSLMAGIDGYTF.

This clonotype was observed many times. This chain links TRBV29-1 with TRBJ2-5; 8 positions match TRBD2. Trimming took 7 bases from V and 10 from J; bases not matched to a gene: 11. CDR1 SQVTM and CDR2 ANQGSEA come from the germline V gene. CDR3 length: 12 residues. CDR3 in amino acids: CSAGTSREGQYF. As DNA, the CDR3 is TGCAGCGCCGGGACAAGCCGGGAGGGCCAGTACTTC.

The CDR3, as DNA: TGTGCCAGCAGTGCAACCGGGACAGTTACAAATGAGCAGTTCTTC. This sequence encodes CASSATGTVTNEQFF. The V gene is TRBV2, the J gene TRBJ2-1; 7 bases are shared with TRBD1. Germline assignment: CDR1 SNHLY and CDR2 FYNNEI. J gave up 7 bases and V 4 bases, and 10 bases lay outside the gene matches. The CDR3 is made up of 15 amino acids.

There are a few counts of this clonotype. This rearrangement joins TRBV11-2 to TRBJ2-5; D not certain. Trimming shortened V by 7 bases and J by 5 bases, and 11 bases separated the two germline ends. Germline V gene lookup returns CDR1 SGHAT and CDR2 FQNNGV. The CDR3 length is 12 residues. The CDR3 DNA follows: TGTGCCAGCAACCACCTTCGGGAGACCCAGTACTTC. The encoded protein is CASNHLRETQYF.

This clonotype was seen ten or more times. The V and J genes are TRBV29-1 and TRBJ2-4; TRBD2 might be the D (5 bases). Trimming took 6 bases from V and 9 from J, leaving 15 bases between them. Germline V CDR1 and CDR2: SQVTM, ANQGSEA. The CDR3 consists of 12 residues. The CDR3 here is CSVGLPGGIQYF. Here the CDR3 DNA reads TGCAGCGTCGGTCTACCCGGAGGCATTCAGTACTTC.

This clonotype occurred many times. The chain links TRBV5-1 to TRBJ1-1, with a tentative D call TRBD1 (5 bases). CDR1 and CDR2 (germline): SGHRS, YFSETQ. The CDR3 contains 12 residues. V was cut by 0 bases and J by 11 bases, with 11 bases left in between. The CDR3 coding sequence is TGCGCCAGCAGCTTGGAGGTAGGGGCGGCTTTCTTT. Protein product: CASSLEVGAAFF.

This clonotype was detected a few times. V and J are TRBV5-5 and TRBJ1-4, with D perhaps matching TRBD1 (6 bases). The length of the CDR3 is 18 residues. Trimming took 4 bases from V and 0 from J, leaving 19 bases between them. Germline CDR1 SGHKS, CDR2 YYEKEE (reference sequence). The CDR3 region is CASSQGGPGIPTNEKLFF. In DNA form, the CDR3 reads TGTGCCAGCAGCCAAGGGGGGCCCGGGATCCCAACTAATGAAAAACTGTTTTTT.

Only a few counts were recorded for this clonotype. V and J are TRBV3-1 and TRBJ2-7; D unclear. Trimming took 0 bases from V and 0 from J, leaving 6 bases between them. CDR1 LGHDT and CDR2 YNNKEL come from the germline V gene (reference sequence). The CDR3 is 14 residues long. CDR3 region: CASSQDPNSYEQYF. In DNA form, the CDR3 reads TGTGCCAGCAGCCAAGATCCCAACTCCTACGAGCAGTACTTC.

This clonotype is categorized as medium-sized (0.01 to 0.1%). The V and J genes are TRBV28 and TRBJ2-7; D gene unclear. The CDR3 spans 12 residues. V lost 4 bases to trimming and J lost 2 bases, with 6 bases between them. Germline CDR1 reads MDHEN; CDR2 reads SYDVKM. In nucleotides, the CDR3 is TGTGCCAGCAGTTCCATAGCCTACGAGCAGTACTTC. Protein product: CASSSIAYEQYF.

This clonotype has a handful of counts. The CDR3 sequence is CASSFGTMNTEAFF. For the CDR3, the DNA is TGTGCCAGCAGCTTTGGGACTATGAACACTGAAGCTTTCTTT. J is TRBJ1-1 and V is TRBV5-5; tentatively, D is TRBD1 (5 bases). V was clipped by 2 bases and J by 0 bases, with 8 bases between them. The CDR3 sequence is 14 residues long. The germline CDR1 and CDR2 sequences are SGHKS and YYEKEE (reference sequence). Combining the CDR3 with reference TRBV5-5 and TRBJ1-1 gives the whole variable domain DAGVTQSPTHLIKTRGQQVTLRCSPISGHKSVSWYQQVLGQGPQFIFQYYEKEERGRGNFPDRFSARQFPNYSSELNVNALLLGDSALYLCASSFGTMNTEAFFGQGTRLTVV.

Ten or more counts support this clonotype. V gene TRBV29-1 combines with J gene TRBJ2-5; D may correspond to TRBD1 or TRBD2 (5 bases each). V gave up 3 bases and J gave up 2 bases, with 7 bases separating them. CDR3 length equals 12 residues. CDR1 and CDR2 (germline): SQVTM, ANQGSEA. CDR3: CSVEGRQETQYF. The CDR3 nucleotides are TGCAGCGTTGAGGGACGACAAGAGACCCAGTACTTC.

As concerns this clonotype: Being one base from a much bigger clone, this may be a read error. V gene TRBV29-1 combines with J gene TRBJ2-5, with no clear D. The CDR3 spans 12 residues. The V end lost 3 bases, the J end lost 2 bases, and 7 bases lay between the germline ends. CDR1 is SQVTM, CDR2 ANQGSEA, per germline. DNA of the CDR3: TGCAGCGTTGAGGAACAGCAAGAGACCCAGTACTTC. As protein: CSVEEQQETQYF. Full variable domain (rest looked up from reference TRBV29-1 and TRBJ2-5): SAVISQKPSRDICQRGTSLTIQCQVDSQVTMMFWYRQQPGQSLTLIATANQGSEATYESGFVIDKFPISRPNLTFSTLTVSNMSPEDSSIYLCSVEEQQETQYFGPGTRLLVL.